These T cell receptor beta chains were read from a single sample in a study of T cell responses to AZD1222 COVID-19 vaccine. Sequencing was performed with immunoSEQ multiplex PCR; in TCRdb, only in-frame clones are kept and a portion is missing. The sample records about 97,000 clones, around 89% being singletons. This specimen was peripheral blood, taken on day 0 of AZD1222 vaccination. These receptor sequences come from an adult in good health. CDR3s leave out the opening cysteine and the closing phenylalanine or tryptophan.

J gene: TRBJ2-5; V gene: TRBV12-3/TRBV12-4; CDR3 protein: ASSRRGGETQY
J gene: TRBJ2-1; V gene: TRBV5-1; CDR3 protein: ASSFRTGGLVNEQF
J gene: TRBJ2-1; V gene: TRBV7-9; CDR3 protein: ASSFRGREGYNEQF
J gene: TRBJ2-2; V gene: TRBV7-2; CDR3 protein: ASSLAFMNTGELF
J gene: TRBJ1-4; V gene: TRBV19; CDR3 protein: ASHRQGEVEKLF
J gene: TRBJ2-7; V gene: TRBV15; CDR3 protein: ATSSQGAEQY
J gene: TRBJ2-7; V gene: TRBV7-9; CDR3 protein: ASSLAQGAFLGGEQY
J gene: TRBJ1-3; V gene: TRBV4-1; CDR3 protein: ASISGPSSGNTIY
J gene: TRBJ1-5; V gene: TRBV6-5; CDR3 protein: ASSYSILGNQPQH
J gene: TRBJ2-1; V gene: TRBV4-2; CDR3 protein: ASSQGRASGGVFYNEQF
J gene: TRBJ1-1; V gene: TRBV2; CDR3 protein: ASSPNTEAF
J gene: TRBJ2-3; V gene: TRBV5-4; CDR3 protein: ASSRSGLAGVTDTQY
J gene: TRBJ1-1; V gene: TRBV10-3; CDR3 protein: ASAGRAGSNTEAF
J gene: TRBJ1-1; V gene: TRBV18; CDR3 protein: ASSPGNTEAF
J gene: TRBJ1-4; V gene: TRBV4-3; CDR3 protein: ASSQVGGREKLF
J gene: TRBJ2-1; V gene: TRBV5-1; CDR3 protein: ASSLEVREQF
J gene: TRBJ1-5; V gene: TRBV2; CDR3 protein: ASNPTTGYDQPQH
J gene: TRBJ1-4; V gene: TRBV2; CDR3 protein: ASSEGLGGEKLF
J gene: TRBJ2-3; V gene: TRBV29-1; CDR3 protein: SVRLAPDTQY
J gene: TRBJ1-5; V gene: TRBV18; CDR3 protein: ASSDSHGQPQH
J gene: TRBJ1-2; V gene: TRBV28; CDR3 protein: ASSMPRGAYT
J gene: TRBJ2-2; V gene: TRBV7-9; CDR3 protein: ASSLREGPNTGELF
J gene: TRBJ1-3; V gene: TRBV6-5; CDR3 protein: ASSLGQGAGNTIY
J gene: TRBJ2-3; V gene: TRBV28; CDR3 protein: ASSLILSGIVADTQY
J gene: TRBJ1-5; V gene: TRBV2; CDR3 protein: ASKPAGTAPNQPQH
J gene: TRBJ2-1; V gene: TRBV5-1; CDR3 protein: ASSLPGTSGTSSYNEQF
J gene: TRBJ2-7; V gene: TRBV20-1; CDR3 protein: SASGSRGGHYEQY
J gene: TRBJ2-5; V gene: TRBV3-1/TRBV3-2; CDR3 protein: ASSQARGGGSWETQY
J gene: TRBJ2-1; V gene: TRBV27; CDR3 protein: ASRTSGYGEQF
J gene: TRBJ2-3; V gene: TRBV19; CDR3 protein: ASRRRQGGGTQY
J gene: TRBJ1-3; V gene: TRBV18; CDR3 protein: ASSLPGQPAGNTIY
J gene: TRBJ2-1; V gene: TRBV5-1; CDR3 protein: ASSYWDDREGGNEQF
J gene: TRBJ2-2; V gene: TRBV13; CDR3 protein: ASRLGGGTGELF
J gene: TRBJ2-2; V gene: TRBV5-1; CDR3 protein: ASSLLLAGGSTGELF
J gene: TRBJ1-5; V gene: TRBV11-2; CDR3 protein: ASSSGRDSHSNQPQH
J gene: TRBJ1-1; V gene: TRBV21-1; CDR3 protein: ASSKLGVGTTDTEAF
J gene: TRBJ1-4; V gene: TRBV2; CDR3 protein: ASSEGLTLPEKLF
J gene: TRBJ2-7; V gene: TRBV28; CDR3 protein: ASSFRGAYEQY
J gene: TRBJ2-7; V gene: TRBV5-4; CDR3 protein: ASSFDGGGYEQY
J gene: TRBJ2-7; V gene: TRBV7-2; CDR3 protein: ASSPAGGPTYEQY
J gene: TRBJ1-3; V gene: TRBV18; CDR3 protein: ASSSRDRVSGNTIY
J gene: TRBJ2-3; V gene: TRBV6-4; CDR3 protein: ASSDSGGADTQY
J gene: TRBJ1-2; V gene: TRBV6-5; CDR3 protein: ASTSATDYYGYT
J gene: TRBJ2-1; V gene: TRBV2; CDR3 protein: ASSEGVNEQF
J gene: TRBJ1-2; V gene: TRBV2; CDR3 protein: ASSWQKTNYGYT
J gene: TRBJ2-7; V gene: TRBV7-8; CDR3 protein: ASSLGGTGGSEQY
J gene: TRBJ1-1; V gene: TRBV29-1; CDR3 protein: SAGGGRGTEAF
J gene: TRBJ2-7; V gene: TRBV6-1; CDR3 protein: ASSEVGGALQEQY
J gene: TRBJ2-7; V gene: TRBV6-2/TRBV6-3; CDR3 protein: ASSRGGASSYEQY
J gene: TRBJ2-7; V gene: TRBV19; CDR3 protein: ASSTQAGGPYEQY
J gene: TRBJ1-2; V gene: TRBV5-1; CDR3 protein: ASSLDGGAGYT
J gene: TRBJ2-7; V gene: TRBV6-6; CDR3 protein: ASRSEDYEQY
J gene: TRBJ2-7; V gene: TRBV5-4; CDR3 protein: ASSASLASGNEQY
J gene: TRBJ1-5; V gene: TRBV6-2/TRBV6-3; CDR3 protein: ASSYFVGRRERQPQH
J gene: TRBJ2-5; V gene: TRBV28; CDR3 protein: ASSLGGQGQETQY